This note documents a single T cell receptor (beta chain) sequence. The antigen is undetermined. This sample is part of a study of blood T cells in healthy people across ages. Study-wide results and caveats: Getting older went along with TCR beta diversity per million T cells dropping roughly linearly.

A second PCR of 7 to 11 cycles used a sample-barcoded 5' primer and a J-beta primer mix. Using its own MiXCR run on the 5' RACE reads, TCRdb lists one record per CDR3 protein. The sample has about 1.7 million distinct CDR3 sequences, roughly 27% seen once. V was cut by 10 bases and J by 0 bases, with 6 bases left in between. The CDR3 length is 11 residues. CDR1 is MDHEN and CDR2 is SYDVKM in the germline V gene. The genes are TRBV28 and TRBJ1-1, with D uncertain. The sequenced sample was blood. This TCR came from a young woman in good health. The CDR3 protein is CAIYLNTEAFF. The CDR3 DNA is TGTGCCATTTATTTGAACACTGAAGCTTTCTTT.